This TCR beta chain stems from a study of radiotherapy plus CTLA-4 blockade in lung cancer. Study in general: Across the patients, objective responses occurred in 15% to 20%, and disease control in approximately 30%.

Germline V lookup: CDR1 LNHDA, CDR2 SQIVND (reference sequence). V lost 2 bases to trimming and J lost 6 bases, with 10 bases between them. CDR3 length: 13 amino acids. The method was immunoSEQ multiplex PCR; TCRdb's version includes in-frame clones alone and lacks a portion of them. This sample has about 82,000 clones, with approximately 75% found just once. Enrolled patients, whose metastatic non-small-cell lung cancer was chemo-refractory, received focal radiation plus CTLA-4 blockade with ipilimumab. Study-level findings and limits: TCR clones of tumor origin grew in blood after radiotherapy plus ipilimumab.

This clone was recorded many times. Antigen unknown. The sample was peripheral blood, taken from a patient treated with radiotherapy plus ipilimumab. The clonotype comes from a human donor with non-small cell lung cancer that progressed on radiotherapy plus ipilimumab. The chain combines TRBV19 with TRBJ1-1; no reliable D call. For the CDR3, the DNA is TGTGCCAGTAGTATAACGGCCGGCCCTGAAGCTTTCTTT. It encodes CASSITAGPEAFF.